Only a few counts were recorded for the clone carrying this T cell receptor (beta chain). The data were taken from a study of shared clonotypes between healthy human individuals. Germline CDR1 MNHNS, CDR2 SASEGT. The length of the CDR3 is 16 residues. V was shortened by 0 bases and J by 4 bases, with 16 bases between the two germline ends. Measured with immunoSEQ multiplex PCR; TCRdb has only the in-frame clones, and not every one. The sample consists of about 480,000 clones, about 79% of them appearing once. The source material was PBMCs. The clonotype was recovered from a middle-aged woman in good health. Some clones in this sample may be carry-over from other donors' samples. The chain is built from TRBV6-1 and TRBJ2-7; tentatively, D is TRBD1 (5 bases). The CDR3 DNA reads TGTGCCAGCAGTGAAGCCGCCTCCAGGGCAGGGTACGAGCAGTACTTC. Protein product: CASSEAASRAGYEQYF.